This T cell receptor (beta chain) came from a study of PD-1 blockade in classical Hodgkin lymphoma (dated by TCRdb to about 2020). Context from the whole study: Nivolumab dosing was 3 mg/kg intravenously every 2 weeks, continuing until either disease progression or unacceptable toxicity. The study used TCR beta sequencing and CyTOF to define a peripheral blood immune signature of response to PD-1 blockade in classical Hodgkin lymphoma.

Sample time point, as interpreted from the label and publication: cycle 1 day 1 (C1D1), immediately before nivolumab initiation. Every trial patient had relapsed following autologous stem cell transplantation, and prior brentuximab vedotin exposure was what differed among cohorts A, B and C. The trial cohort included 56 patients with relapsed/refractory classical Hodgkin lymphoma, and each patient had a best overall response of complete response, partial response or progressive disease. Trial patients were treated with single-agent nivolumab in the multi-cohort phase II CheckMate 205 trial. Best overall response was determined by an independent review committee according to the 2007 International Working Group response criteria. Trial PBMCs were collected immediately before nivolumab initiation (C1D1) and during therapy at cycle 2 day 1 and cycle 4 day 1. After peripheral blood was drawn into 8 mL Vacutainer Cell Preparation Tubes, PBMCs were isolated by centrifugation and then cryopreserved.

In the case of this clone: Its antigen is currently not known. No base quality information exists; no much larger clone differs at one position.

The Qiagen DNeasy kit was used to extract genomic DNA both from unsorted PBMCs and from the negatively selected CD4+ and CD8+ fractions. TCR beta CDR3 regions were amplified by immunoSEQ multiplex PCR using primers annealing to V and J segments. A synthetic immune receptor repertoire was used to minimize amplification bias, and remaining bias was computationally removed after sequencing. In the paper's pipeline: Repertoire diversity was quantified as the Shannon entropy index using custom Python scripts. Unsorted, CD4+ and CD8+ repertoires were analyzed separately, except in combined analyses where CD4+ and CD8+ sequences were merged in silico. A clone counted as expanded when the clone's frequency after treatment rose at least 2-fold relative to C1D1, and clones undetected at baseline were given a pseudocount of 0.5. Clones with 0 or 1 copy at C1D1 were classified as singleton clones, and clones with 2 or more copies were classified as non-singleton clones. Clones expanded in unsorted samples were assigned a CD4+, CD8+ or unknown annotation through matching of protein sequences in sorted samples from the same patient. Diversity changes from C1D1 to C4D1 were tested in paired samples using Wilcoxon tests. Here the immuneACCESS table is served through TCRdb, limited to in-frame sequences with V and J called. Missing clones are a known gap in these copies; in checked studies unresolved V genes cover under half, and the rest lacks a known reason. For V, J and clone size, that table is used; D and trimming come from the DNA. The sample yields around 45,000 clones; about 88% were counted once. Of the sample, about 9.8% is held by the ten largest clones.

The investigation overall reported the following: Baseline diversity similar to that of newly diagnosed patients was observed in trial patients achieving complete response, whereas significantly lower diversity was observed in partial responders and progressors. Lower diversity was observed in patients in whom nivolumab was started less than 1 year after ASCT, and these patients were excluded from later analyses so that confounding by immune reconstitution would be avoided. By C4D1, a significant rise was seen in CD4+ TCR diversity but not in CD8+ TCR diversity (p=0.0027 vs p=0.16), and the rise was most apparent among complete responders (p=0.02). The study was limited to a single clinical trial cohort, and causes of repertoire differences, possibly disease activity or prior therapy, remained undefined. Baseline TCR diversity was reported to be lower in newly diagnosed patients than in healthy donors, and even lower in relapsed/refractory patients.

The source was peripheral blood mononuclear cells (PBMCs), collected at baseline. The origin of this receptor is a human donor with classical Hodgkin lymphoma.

The sequenced DNA is TGTGCCAGCAGCTTAGAGCTAGCGGATGAGCAGTTCTTC. The translation is CASSLELADEQFF. The V and J segments used are TRBV11-2 and TRBJ2-1, with TRBD2 identical over 7 junction bases. The CDR3, cysteine through phenylalanine, is 13 amino acids long. The sequence is cut down to CDR3 DNA, 39 bases in frame from base 1. CDR1 SGHAT and CDR2 FQNNGV are derived from the germline V gene. For this chain, trimming is 0 bases at the V end and 8 bases at the J end, and the number of junction bases without a gene match is 1.